Each of the 31 T cell receptor beta chains below was sequenced from the same sample in a study of PD-1 blockade in classical Hodgkin lymphoma. Measured with immunoSEQ multiplex PCR; TCRdb has only the in-frame clones, and not every one. The sample lists about 27,000 clones; 85% were seen once. Time point described: cycle 4 day 1 (C4D1), after less than 7 weeks of nivolumab. Brentuximab vedotin exposure varied, and every patient relapsed after autologous stem cell transplantation. Magnetic negative selection of thawed PBMCs was the method by which CD4+ T cells were purified. The starting material was CD4+ T cells from blood, obtained before the fourth cycle of nivolumab. The receptor source for this set is a human donor with classical Hodgkin lymphoma.

The gene calls are TRBV18 and TRBJ2-7, with D unresolved. Germline CDR1 KGHSH, CDR2 LQKENI. CDR3 length: 12 residues. With 4 bases removed from V and 3 bases from J, the gap between germline ends came to 7 bases. The CDR3 DNA is TGTGCCAGCTCACTCGACAACTACGAGCAGTACTTC. It is translated as CASSLDNYEQYF.

In its sample, this clone was seen a few times. The J gene is TRBJ1-1, the V gene TRBV19; D gene unclear. The CDR3 totals 13 residues. Deletions cut 5 bases from V and 0 bases from J, with 7 bases between. From germline, CDR1 is LNHDA and CDR2 SQIVND (reference sequence). Written as DNA, the CDR3 is TGTGCCAGTAGTCGGGCCATGAACACTGAAGCTTTCTTT. It is translated as CASSRAMNTEAFF.

This chain uses TRBV6-8 with TRBJ1-5; 8 positions agree with TRBD1. The CDR3 is made up of 13 amino acids. The germline V gene has CDR1 MNHGY and CDR2 SAAAGT. V was clipped by 7 bases and J by 6 bases; unmatched bases: 5. The DNA of the CDR3 is TGTGCCAGCAAACATGACAGGGGTCAGCCCCAGCATTTT. Residues: CASKHDRGQPQHF.

The V and J genes are TRBV7-9 and TRBJ1-4; D is possibly TRBD1 (6 bases). The length of the CDR3 is 14 residues. Germline lookup yields CDR1 SEHNR and CDR2 FQNEAQ (reference sequence). V lost 5 bases to trimming and J lost 8 bases, with 15 bases between them. The CDR3 region has the DNA TGTGCCAGCAGCCCGGGGGGGGGCTGGGAAAAACTGTTTTTT. Protein: CASSPGGGWEKLFF.

This chain connects TRBV6-4 to TRBJ1-1; no reliable D call. This CDR3 spans 14 amino acids. The ends were cut back, 4 bases at V and 0 bases at J, with 9 bases in the middle. Per the germline V gene, CDR1 is MRHNA and CDR2 is SNTAGT. As DNA, the CDR3 is TGTGCCAGCAGTGTCGGCGGCCTGAACACTGAAGCTTTCTTT. Translated: CASSVGGLNTEAFF.

The chain is built from TRBV11-2 and TRBJ1-3; D is uncertain. CDR3 length equals 17 residues. V lost 4 bases and J 0 bases, leaving 16 bases between the germline ends. Germline V gives CDR1 SGHAT, CDR2 FQNNGV. The DNA for the CDR3 is TGTGCCAGCAGCTACTTGGGCGGCATGGGCTCTGGAAACACCATATATTTT. This codes for CASSYLGGMGSGNTIYF.

The genes are TRBV2 and TRBJ1-1; 8 positions agree with TRBD1. The CDR3 contains 15 residues. Trimming removed 7 bases from V and 4 bases from J; junction bases left unmatched: 11. CDR1 is SNHLY, CDR2 FYNNEI, per germline. The CDR3, as DNA: TGTGCCAGCAACCCGAGCAGGGGGCTGATCACTGAAGCTTTCTTT. This gives the protein CASNPSRGLITEAFF.

This clone was picked up a small number of times. The V gene is TRBV28, the J gene TRBJ1-2; D remains ambiguous. Trimming took off 4 bases at V and 7 bases at J, with 19 bases between the two ends. CDR3 length equals 15 residues. Germline V gene sequence: CDR1 MDHEN, CDR2 SYDVKM. The CDR3 nucleotides are TGTGCCAGCAGTTCCCCGGCGGGTCCGGGGTCTGGCTACACCTTC. Its translation: CASSSPAGPGSGYTF.

The DNA of the CDR3 is TGTGCCATCAGTGTATCGGGACCTTCGAACACTGAAGCTTTCTTT. Its translation: CAISVSGPSNTEAFF. The V call is TRBV10-3, the J call TRBJ1-1, with D tentatively TRBD1 (5 bases). Trimming stripped 4 bases from V and 1 base from J, with 13 bases between. This CDR3 contains 15 residues. Germline V CDR1 and CDR2: ENHRY, SYGVKD.

Only one count was recorded for this clone. The chain carries TRBV30 and TRBJ2-5; D gene unclear. This CDR3 contains 12 residues. V lost 2 bases to trimming and J lost 5 bases, with 9 bases between them. The germline V gene has CDR1 GTSNPN and CDR2 SVGIG (reference sequence). The DNA of the CDR3 is TGTGCCTGGAGTCCAGGTCCGGAGACCCAGTACTTC. The encoded protein is CAWSPGPETQYF.

The gene calls are TRBV25-1 and TRBJ2-3; D possibly uses TRBD1 or TRBD2 (6 bases each). This CDR3 spans 13 amino acids. Looked up from germline, CDR1 is MGHDK and CDR2 is SYGVNS. Trimming took 6 bases from V and 6 from J, leaving 13 bases between them. The CDR3 DNA is TGTGCCAGCAGGTGGGGGGCTGAGGATACGCAGTATTTT. This sequence encodes CASRWGAEDTQYF.

This sequence joins TRBV5-5 and TRBJ2-5; unclear D gene. The CDR3 is made up of 15 amino acids. Per germline, CDR1 SGHKS and CDR2 YYEKEE (reference sequence). Trimming shortened V by 5 bases and J by 0 bases, and 14 bases separated the two germline ends. CDR3 in amino acids: CASRRPGTYQETQYF. The CDR3 DNA reads as TGTGCCAGCAGACGCCCCGGCACGTACCAAGAGACCCAGTACTTC.

This sequence joins TRBV12-2 and TRBJ2-2; the tabulated D call, TRBD1, remains unverified against the DNA. TRBV12-2 is shown as a pseudogene. The CDR3 covers 15 residues. This CDR3 reads CASRLTGSGTGELFF. The CDR3 region has the DNA TGTGCAAGTCGCCTGACAGGGTCAGGGACCGGGGAGCTGTTTTTT.

The chain recombines TRBV6-5 with TRBJ2-3; D possibly matches TRBD1 or TRBD2 (5 bases each). The V and J ends lost 6 bases and 3 bases respectively, with 16 bases between them. The CDR3 length is 15 residues. Germline CDR1 reads MNHEY; CDR2 reads SVGAGI. This CDR3 is CASRPSGWGTDTQYF. The CDR3 DNA reads TGTGCCAGCAGACCCTCCGGTTGGGGGACAGATACGCAGTATTTT.

The rearrangement joins TRBV7-2 to TRBJ2-1, with D perhaps TRBD1 or TRBD2 (5 bases each). Trimming stripped 5 bases from V and 6 bases from J, with 20 bases between. Germline CDR1 and CDR2: SGHTA and FQGNSA. The CDR3 has 16 residues. In DNA, the CDR3 is TGTGCCAGCAGCGACCGATGGGGGTTTTCGGCCAATGAGCAGTTCTTC. It yields the protein CASSDRWGFSANEQFF.

The CDR3 DNA reads TGCGCCAGCAGTGGCCTGAGGGCGGGATCGGACAATGAGCAGTTCTTC. Protein sequence: CASSGLRAGSDNEQFF. The chain recombines TRBV10-2 with TRBJ2-1, with D maybe TRBD2 (6 bases). This CDR3 region has 16 residues. Germline assignment: CDR1 WSHSY and CDR2 SAAADI. V was shortened by 4 bases and J by 5 bases, with 18 bases between the two germline ends.

The CDR3 protein is CASSSIGQEGGEQYF. The CDR3 DNA sequence: TGCGCCAGCAGCTCTATCGGCCAGGAAGGGGGCGAGCAGTACTTC. J is TRBJ2-7 and V is TRBV5-1, with a possible D match to TRBD1 (6 bases). Germline loops: CDR1 SGHRS, CDR2 YFSETQ. V was pared by 3 bases and J by 6 bases, with 19 bases between. The CDR3 loop spans 15 amino acids.

V and J are TRBV7-9 and TRBJ1-4, with D possibly matching TRBD1 (6 bases). Germline V CDR1 and CDR2: SEHNR, FQNEAQ (reference sequence). This CDR3 contains 15 residues. Between the trimmed V and J ends, which lost 5 bases and 4 bases, there was a span of 14 bases. The CDR3 bases are TGTGCCAGCAGCGAATACAGGGTCGTTAATGAAAAACTGTTTTTT. Protein product: CASSEYRVVNEKLFF.

The rearrangement links TRBV4-3 to TRBJ2-5, with D perhaps assigned TRBD1 or TRBD2 (6 bases each). V was trimmed by 0 bases and J by 2 bases, leaving 25 bases between them. The germline V gene encodes CDR1 LGHNA and CDR2 YSLEER. CDR3 length: 20 amino acids. The CDR3 coding sequence is TGCGCCAGCAGCCAAGAGGGCCCAAGGAGGGGGGCATGGGGGCAAGAGACCCAGTACTTC. It is translated as CASSQEGPRRGAWGQETQYF.

The chain carries TRBV6-5 and TRBJ2-7; D is perhaps TRBD1 (5 bases). The germline V and J ends were trimmed by 6 bases and 3 bases, with 12 bases remaining between them. CDR1 is MNHEY and CDR2 is SVGAGI in the germline V gene. The CDR3 runs to 13 residues. In nucleotides, the CDR3 is TGTGCCAGCAGGGCAGGGATGAGCTACGAGCAGTACTTC. Its translation: CASRAGMSYEQYF.

CDR3 nucleotides: TGTGCCAGCAGTAATGGACAAACCTACGAGCAGTACTTC. It codes for CASSNGQTYEQYF. This chain links TRBV6-5 with TRBJ2-7, with a possible D match to TRBD1 (5 bases). CDR1 is MNHEY and CDR2 is SVGAGI in the germline V gene. This CDR3 contains 13 residues. V shed 5 bases and J shed 2 bases, with 10 bases lying between them.

The chain is built from TRBV11-2 and TRBJ2-1; 9 nucleotides match TRBD2. Germline V gives CDR1 SGHAT, CDR2 FQNNGV. V dropped 1 base and J dropped 8; count of bases not matched to a gene: 9. This CDR3 has 16 residues. The CDR3 coding sequence is TGTGCCAGCAGCTTAGGAAGTAGCGGGAGTGGCTATGAGCAGTTCTTC. It specifies CASSLGSSGSGYEQFF.

The chain employs TRBV6-6 and TRBJ1-3; D not certain. The CDR3 has 15 residues. V lost 7 bases to trimming and J lost 0 bases, with 13 bases between them. The germline V gene encodes CDR1 MNHNY and CDR2 SVGAGI (reference sequence). The DNA for the CDR3 is TGTGCCAGCACTCCGGACCTACTCTCTGGAAACACCATATATTTT. Its protein product is CASTPDLLSGNTIYF.

The rearrangement links TRBV11-2 to TRBJ1-6; D call uncertain. With 4 bases removed from V and 8 bases from J, the gap between germline ends came to 21 bases. The germline V gene has CDR1 SGHAT and CDR2 FQNNGV. The CDR3 runs 17 residues. In DNA, the CDR3 is TGTGCCAGCAGCTGGATCGGGAAGTGGAAGGGTGATTCACCCCTCCACTTT. This codes for CASSWIGKWKGDSPLHF.

A single count supports this clone. V is TRBV7-2 and J is TRBJ2-3; tentatively, D is TRBD1 or TRBD2 (6 bases each). Trimming shortened V by 3 bases and J by 7 bases, and 14 bases separated the two germline ends. This CDR3 region has 14 residues. Germline V gives CDR1 SGHTA, CDR2 FQGNSA. The CDR3 region has the DNA TGTGCCAGCAGCTTCGAGACGGGGGCATATACGCAGTATTTT. Amino acids: CASSFETGAYTQYF.

The chain uses TRBV14 and TRBJ1-2, with 7 positions matching TRBD1. Germline V gives CDR1 SGHDN, CDR2 FVKESK. J lost 6 bases, V lost 0 bases, and 4 bases had no gene match. CDR3 size: 14 residues. The CDR3 DNA sequence: TGTGCCAGCAGCCAAGACAGGGGGAAGGATGGCTACACCTTC. Encoded protein: CASSQDRGKDGYTF. The complete variable domain, with remaining parts taken from reference TRBV14 and TRBJ1-2, reads EAGVTQFPSHSVIEKGQTVTLRCDPISGHDNLYWYRRVMGKEIKFLLHFVKESKQDESGMPNNRFLAERTGGTYSTLKVQPAELEDSGVYFCASSQDRGKDGYTFGSGTRLTVV.

The J gene is TRBJ2-3, the V gene TRBV7-2; D perhaps matches TRBD1 (6 bases). Trimming removed 6 bases at V and 8 bases at J, with 24 bases between. CDR1 and CDR2 from the germline V gene are SGHTA and FQGNSA. The CDR3 is made up of 16 amino acids. CDR3 residues: CASSRARGTQSSTQYF. In DNA form, the CDR3 reads TGTGCCAGCAGTCGAGCTCGTGGGACACAATCGAGTACGCAGTATTTT.

The chain links TRBV9 to TRBJ1-1; D perhaps matches TRBD1 (6 bases). The CDR3 sequence is 13 residues long. V lost 4 bases, J lost 11 bases, and 18 bases lay in between. Per the germline V gene, CDR1 is SGDLS and CDR2 is YYNGEE. This CDR3 is CASSPSTGAIAFF. The CDR3 DNA reads TGTGCCAGCAGCCCATCGACAGGTGCGATCGCTTTCTTT. The whole variable domain, remainder taken from reference TRBV9 and TRBJ1-1, is DSGVTQTPKHLITATGQRVTLRCSPRSGDLSVYWYQQSLDQGLQFLIQYYNGEERAKGNILERFSAQQFPDLHSELNLSSLELGDSALYFCASSPSTGAIAFFGQGTRLTVV.

This clone was observed a handful of times. This sequence joins TRBV27 and TRBJ1-2; TRBD1 might be the D (5 bases). Trimming pared 7 bases from V and 10 bases from J, leaving 19 bases between. The germline gives CDR1 MNHEY, CDR2 SMNVEV (reference sequence). The length of the CDR3 is 13 residues. The CDR3 DNA reads TGTGCCAGCATGGGACGGATGCATGGTGACTACACCTTC. As protein: CASMGRMHGDYTF.

V usage is TRBV27 and J usage is TRBJ2-7; D is possibly TRBD2 (6 bases). This CDR3 is built from 13 residues. In germline, CDR1 is MNHEY, CDR2 SMNVEV (reference sequence). With 3 bases removed from V and 3 bases from J, the gap between germline ends came to 9 bases. The CDR3: CASSLEGYYEQYF. The CDR3 region has the DNA TGTGCCAGCAGTTTGGAGGGCTACTACGAGCAGTACTTC.

In this sample, this clone turned up once. The genes are TRBV5-5 and TRBJ2-3; the D is unclear. Trimming took 1 base from V and 3 from J, leaving 9 bases between them. CDR3 length: 14 residues. Germline V gene lookup returns CDR1 SGHKS and CDR2 YYEKEE (reference sequence). The DNA for the CDR3 is TGTGCCAGCAGCTTGATCCCGATTACAGATACGCAGTATTTT. Protein sequence: CASSLIPITDTQYF.